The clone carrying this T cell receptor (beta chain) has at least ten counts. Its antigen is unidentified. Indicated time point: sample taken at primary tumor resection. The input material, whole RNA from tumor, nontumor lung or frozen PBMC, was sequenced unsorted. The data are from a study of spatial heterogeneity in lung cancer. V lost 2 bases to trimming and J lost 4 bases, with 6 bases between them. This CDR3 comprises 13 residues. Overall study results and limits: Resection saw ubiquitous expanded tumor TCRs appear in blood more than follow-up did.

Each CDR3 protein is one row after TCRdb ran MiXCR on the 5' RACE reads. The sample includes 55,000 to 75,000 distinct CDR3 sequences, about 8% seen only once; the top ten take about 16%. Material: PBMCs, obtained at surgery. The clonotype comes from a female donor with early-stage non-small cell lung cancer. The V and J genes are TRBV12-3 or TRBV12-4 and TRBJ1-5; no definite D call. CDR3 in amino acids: CASSLRVNQPQHF. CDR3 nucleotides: TGTGCCAGCAGTTTACGGGTAAATCAGCCCCAGCATTTT.